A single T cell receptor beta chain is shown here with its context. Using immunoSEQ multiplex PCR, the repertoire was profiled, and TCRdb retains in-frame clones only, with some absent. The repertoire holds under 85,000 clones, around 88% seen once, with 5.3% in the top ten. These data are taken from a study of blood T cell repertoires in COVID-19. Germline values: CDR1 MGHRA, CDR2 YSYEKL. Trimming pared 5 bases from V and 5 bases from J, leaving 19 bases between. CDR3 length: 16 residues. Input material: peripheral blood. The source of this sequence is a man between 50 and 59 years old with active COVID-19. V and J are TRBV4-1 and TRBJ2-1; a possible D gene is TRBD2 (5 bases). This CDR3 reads CASSVFPGINNNEQFF. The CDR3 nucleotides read TGCGCCAGCAGCGTATTCCCGGGGATAAACAACAATGAGCAGTTCTTC.